The 9 T cell receptor beta chains listed next were all sequenced from one sample in a study of T cell repertoires and HLA-DP antigens. Profiled with immunoSEQ multiplex PCR; TCRdb holds only in-frame clones, not every one. This repertoire shows more than 90,000 clones, 92% found once; its top ten account for about 0.27%. Their recognized antigens are unknown. The source material was CD4+ T cells from PBMCs. These receptors originate from a young woman in good health and CMV-seronegative.

The rearrangement links TRBV27 to TRBJ1-5, with TRBD1 matching over 9 bases. From germline, CDR1 is MNHEY and CDR2 SMNVEV (reference sequence). This CDR3 has 18 residues. With 2 bases clipped from V and 0 bases from J, the junction kept 8 bases outside the gene matches. CDR3 bases: TGTGCCAGCAGTTTAAAGGGACAGGGAATAGGTAGCAATCAGCCCCAGCATTTT. Its protein product is CASSLKGQGIGSNQPQHF.

The rearrangement links TRBV30 to TRBJ1-5; 10 positions agree with TRBD1. The CDR3 has 14 residues. V was clipped by 5 bases and J by 6 bases; unmatched bases: 7. Looked up from germline, CDR1 is GTSNPN and CDR2 is SVGIG (reference sequence). CDR3 amino acids: CAWRGQGGPQPQHF. CDR3 DNA: TGTGCCTGGCGCGGACAGGGGGGACCTCAGCCCCAGCATTTT.

This rearrangement joins TRBV14 to TRBJ2-5; unclear D gene. Trimming removed 2 bases from V and 7 bases from J, with 8 bases in between. The germline V gene encodes CDR1 SGHDN and CDR2 FVKESK. The CDR3 extends over 12 amino acids. The CDR3 protein is CASSQTRWTQYF. In DNA, the CDR3 is TGTGCCAGCAGCCAAACCCGGTGGACCCAGTACTTC. The variable domain in full, completed from reference TRBV14 and TRBJ2-5, reads EAGVTQFPSHSVIEKGQTVTLRCDPISGHDNLYWYRRVMGKEIKFLLHFVKESKQDESGMPNNRFLAERTGGTYSTLKVQPAELEDSGVYFCASSQTRWTQYFGPGTRLLVL.

The genes are TRBV5-6 and TRBJ2-2; D is unresolved. CDR3 length: 18 amino acids. Germline CDR1 SGHDT, CDR2 YYEEEE. V dropped 0 bases and J dropped 1 base, with 16 bases sitting between them. The CDR3 loop is CASSLDFLRLKNTGELFF. The CDR3 coding sequence is TGTGCCAGCAGCTTGGATTTTTTGCGTCTGAAGAACACCGGGGAGCTGTTTTTT. The complete variable domain, with remaining parts taken from reference TRBV5-6 and TRBJ2-2, reads DAGVTQSPTHLIKTRGQQVTLRCSPKSGHDTVSWYQQALGQGPQFIFQYYEEEERQRGNFPDRFSGHQFPNYSSELNVNALLLGDSALYLCASSLDFLRLKNTGELFFGEGSRLTVL.

The rearrangement joins TRBV4-3 to TRBJ2-1; TRBD2 matches at 11 bases. The CDR3 contains 15 residues. J gave up 5 bases and V 3 bases, and 3 bases lay outside the gene matches. CDR1 is LGHNA and CDR2 is YSLEER in the germline V gene. Written as DNA, the CDR3 is TGCGCCAGCAGCCACTTAGCGGGGGGGGACAATGAGCAGTTCTTC. Protein sequence: CASSHLAGGDNEQFF.

This chain connects TRBV18 to TRBJ2-7, with TRBD2 matching 8 bases. V shed 0 bases and J 3 bases; nucleotides not matched to a gene: 1. From germline, CDR1 is KGHSH and CDR2 LQKENI. The CDR3 length is 14 residues. The CDR3 protein is CASSPPSGSYEQYF. The CDR3 bases are TGTGCCAGCTCACCACCGAGCGGGAGCTACGAGCAGTACTTC.

The gene calls are TRBV19 and TRBJ1-2; D ambiguous. Germline CDR1 reads LNHDA; CDR2 reads SQIVND (reference sequence). V gave up 6 bases and J gave up 5 bases, with 16 bases separating them. CDR3 length equals 14 residues. The CDR3 DNA sequence: TGTGCCAGTAGCTTAAGGAGTACGCCATATGGCTACACCTTC. Translation: CASSLRSTPYGYTF.

The chain is built from TRBV29-1 and TRBJ2-2; 7 bases fit TRBD1. Germline V gene lookup returns CDR1 SQVTM and CDR2 ANQGSEA. V lost 4 bases, J lost 3 bases, and 8 bases stayed unmatched. The CDR3 totals 15 residues. The CDR3 DNA follows: TGCAGCGTTGGAGCCAGGGGGAAGGACACCGGGGAGCTGTTTTTT. Its protein is CSVGARGKDTGELFF.

V and J are TRBV5-6 and TRBJ2-7; D is undetermined. The germline CDR1 and CDR2 sequences are SGHDT and YYEEEE. This CDR3 is built from 14 residues. V dropped 4 bases and J dropped 3 bases, with 14 bases sitting between them. The CDR3 sequence: CASSPTVPSYEQYF. The CDR3, as DNA: TGTGCCAGCAGCCCCACCGTACCGAGCTACGAGCAGTACTTC.